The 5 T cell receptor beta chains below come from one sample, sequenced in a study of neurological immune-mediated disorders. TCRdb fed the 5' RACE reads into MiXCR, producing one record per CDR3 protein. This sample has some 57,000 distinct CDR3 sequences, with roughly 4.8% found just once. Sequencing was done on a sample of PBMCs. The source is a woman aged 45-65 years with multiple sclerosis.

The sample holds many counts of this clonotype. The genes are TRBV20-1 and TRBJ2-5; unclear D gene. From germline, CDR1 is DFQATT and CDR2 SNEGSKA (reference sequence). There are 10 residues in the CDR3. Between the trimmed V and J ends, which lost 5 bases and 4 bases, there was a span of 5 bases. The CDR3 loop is CSALTETQYF. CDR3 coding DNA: TGCAGTGCTCTTACAGAGACCCAGTACTTC.

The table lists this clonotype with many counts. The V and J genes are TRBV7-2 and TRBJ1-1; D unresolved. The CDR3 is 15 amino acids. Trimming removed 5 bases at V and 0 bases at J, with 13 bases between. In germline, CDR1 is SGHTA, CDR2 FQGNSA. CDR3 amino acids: CASSPYSIMNTEAFF. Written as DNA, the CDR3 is TGTGCCAGCAGCCCATACAGCATCATGAACACTGAAGCTTTCTTT. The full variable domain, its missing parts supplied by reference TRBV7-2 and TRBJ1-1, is GAGVSQSPSNKVTEKGKDVELRCDPISGHTALYWYRQSLGQGLEFLIYFQGNSAPDKSGLPSDRFSAERTGGSVSTLTIQRTQQEDSAVYLCASSPYSIMNTEAFFGQGTRLTVV.

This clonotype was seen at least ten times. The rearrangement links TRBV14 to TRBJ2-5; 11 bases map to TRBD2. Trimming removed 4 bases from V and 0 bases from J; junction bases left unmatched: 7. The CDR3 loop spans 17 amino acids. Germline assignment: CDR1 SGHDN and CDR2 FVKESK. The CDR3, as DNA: TGTGCCAGCAGCCTACTAGCGGGGGCGGGGTACCAAGAGACCCAGTACTTC. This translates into CASSLLAGAGYQETQYF.

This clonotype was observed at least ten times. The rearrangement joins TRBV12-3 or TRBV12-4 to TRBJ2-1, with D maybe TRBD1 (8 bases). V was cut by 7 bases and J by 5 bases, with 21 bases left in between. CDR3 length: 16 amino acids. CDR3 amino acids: CASKQGGTTTNNEQFF. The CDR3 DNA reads TGTGCCAGCAAACAGGGGGGGACCACTACTAACAATGAGCAGTTCTTC.

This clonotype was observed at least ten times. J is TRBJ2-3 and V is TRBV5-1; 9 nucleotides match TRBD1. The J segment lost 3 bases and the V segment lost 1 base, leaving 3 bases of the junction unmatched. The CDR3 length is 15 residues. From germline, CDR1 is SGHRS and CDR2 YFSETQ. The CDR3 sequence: CASSLTGQGTDTQYF. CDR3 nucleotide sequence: TGCGCCAGCAGCTTGACTGGACAGGGGACAGATACGCAGTATTTT. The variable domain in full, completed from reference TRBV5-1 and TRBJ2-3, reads KAGVTQTPRYLIKTRGQQVTLSCSPISGHRSVSWYQQTPGQGLQFLFEYFSETQRNKGNFPGRFSGRQFSNSRSEMNVSTLELGDSALYLCASSLTGQGTDTQYFGPGTRLTVL.